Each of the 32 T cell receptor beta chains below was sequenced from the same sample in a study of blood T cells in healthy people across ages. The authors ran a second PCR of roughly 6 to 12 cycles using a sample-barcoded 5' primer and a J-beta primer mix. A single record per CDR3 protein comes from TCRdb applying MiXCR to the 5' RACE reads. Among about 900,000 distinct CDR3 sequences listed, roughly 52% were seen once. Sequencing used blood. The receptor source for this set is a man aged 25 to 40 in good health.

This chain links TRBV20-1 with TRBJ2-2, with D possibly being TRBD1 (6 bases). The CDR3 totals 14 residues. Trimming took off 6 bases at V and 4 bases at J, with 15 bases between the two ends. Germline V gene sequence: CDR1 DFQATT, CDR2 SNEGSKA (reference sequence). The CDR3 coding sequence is TGCAGTGCAGACTCGGGACACTTCACCGGGGAGCTGTTTTTT. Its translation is CSADSGHFTGELFF.

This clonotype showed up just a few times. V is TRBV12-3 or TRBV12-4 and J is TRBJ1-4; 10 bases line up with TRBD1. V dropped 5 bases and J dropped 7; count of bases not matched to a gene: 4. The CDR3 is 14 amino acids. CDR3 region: CASSPGQGPEKLFF. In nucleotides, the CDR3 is TGTGCCAGCAGTCCGGGACAGGGGCCTGAAAAACTGTTTTTT.

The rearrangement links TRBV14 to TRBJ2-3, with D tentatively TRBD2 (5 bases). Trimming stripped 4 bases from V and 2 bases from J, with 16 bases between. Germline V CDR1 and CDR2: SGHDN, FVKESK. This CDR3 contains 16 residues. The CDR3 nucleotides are TGTGCCAGCAGCCCAAGGTCCGCGGGTTACACAGATACGCAGTATTTT. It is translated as CASSPRSAGYTDTQYF.

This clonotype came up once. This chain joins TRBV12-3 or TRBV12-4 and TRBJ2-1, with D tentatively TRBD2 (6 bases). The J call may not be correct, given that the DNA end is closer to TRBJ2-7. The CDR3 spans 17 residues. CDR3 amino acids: CASSPYEGGPVNNEQYF. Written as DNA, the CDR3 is TGTGCCAGCAGCCCCTATGAGGGAGGCCCCGTCAACAATGAGCAGTACTTC.

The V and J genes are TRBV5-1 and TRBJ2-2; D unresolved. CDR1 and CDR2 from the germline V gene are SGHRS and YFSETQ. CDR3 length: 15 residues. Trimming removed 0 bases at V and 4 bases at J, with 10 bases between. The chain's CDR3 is CASSLAAGSTGELFF. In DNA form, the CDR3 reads TGCGCCAGCAGCTTGGCCGCAGGTTCCACCGGGGAGCTGTTTTTT.

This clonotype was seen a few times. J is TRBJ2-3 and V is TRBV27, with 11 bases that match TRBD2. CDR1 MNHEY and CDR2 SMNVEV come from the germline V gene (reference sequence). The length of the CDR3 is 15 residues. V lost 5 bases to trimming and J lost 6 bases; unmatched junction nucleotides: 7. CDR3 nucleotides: TGTGCCAGCAGTAAGGCTAGCGGGGGGAGGGATACGCAGTATTTT. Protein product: CASSKASGGRDTQYF.

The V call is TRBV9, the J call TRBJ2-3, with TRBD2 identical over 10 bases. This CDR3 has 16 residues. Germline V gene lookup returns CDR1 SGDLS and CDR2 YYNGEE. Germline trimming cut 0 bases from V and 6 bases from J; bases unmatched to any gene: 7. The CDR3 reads CASSVGGTSAPDTQYF. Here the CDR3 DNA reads TGTGCCAGCAGCGTAGGTGGGACTAGCGCCCCCGATACGCAGTATTTT. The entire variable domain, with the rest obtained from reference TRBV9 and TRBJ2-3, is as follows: DSGVTQTPKHLITATGQRVTLRCSPRSGDLSVYWYQQSLDQGLQFLIQYYNGEERAKGNILERFSAQQFPDLHSELNLSSLELGDSALYFCASSVGGTSAPDTQYFGPGTRLTVL.

CDR3 in amino acids: CSAVTGTASYTF. The CDR3 DNA sequence: TGCAGTGCTGTAACCGGGACAGCCAGCTACACCTTC. The chain recombines TRBV20-1 with TRBJ1-2, with TRBD1 matching 7 bases. The CDR3 covers 12 residues. V was pared by 5 bases and J by 9 bases, with 9 bases of the junction left unmatched. Germline V gene sequence: CDR1 DFQATT, CDR2 SNEGSKA (reference sequence).

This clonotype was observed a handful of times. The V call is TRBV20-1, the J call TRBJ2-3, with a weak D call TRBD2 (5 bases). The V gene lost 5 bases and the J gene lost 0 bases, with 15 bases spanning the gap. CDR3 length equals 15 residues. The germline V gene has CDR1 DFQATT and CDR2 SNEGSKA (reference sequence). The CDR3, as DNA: TGCAGTGCTCCCGACTATATCGCTAGCACAGATACGCAGTATTTT. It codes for CSAPDYIASTDTQYF.

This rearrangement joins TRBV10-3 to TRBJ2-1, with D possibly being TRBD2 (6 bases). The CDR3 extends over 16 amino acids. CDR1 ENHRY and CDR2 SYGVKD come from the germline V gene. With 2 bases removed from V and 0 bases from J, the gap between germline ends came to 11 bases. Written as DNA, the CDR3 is TGTGCCATCAGTGAGGGCGTCGGGGGCTCCTACAATGAGCAGTTCTTC. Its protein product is CAISEGVGGSYNEQFF.

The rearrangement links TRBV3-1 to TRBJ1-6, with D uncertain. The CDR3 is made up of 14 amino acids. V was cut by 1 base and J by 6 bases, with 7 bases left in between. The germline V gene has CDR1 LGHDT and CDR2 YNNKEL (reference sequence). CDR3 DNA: TGTGCCAGCAGCCAAGGGAACAGTAATTCACCCCTCCACTTT. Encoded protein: CASSQGNSNSPLHF.

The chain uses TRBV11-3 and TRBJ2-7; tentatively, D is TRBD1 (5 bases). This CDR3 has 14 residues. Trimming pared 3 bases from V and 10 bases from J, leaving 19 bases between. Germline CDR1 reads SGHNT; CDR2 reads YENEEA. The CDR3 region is CASSFRTQQEIQYF. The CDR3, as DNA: TGTGCCAGCAGCTTCAGGACACAGCAAGAGATCCAGTACTTC.

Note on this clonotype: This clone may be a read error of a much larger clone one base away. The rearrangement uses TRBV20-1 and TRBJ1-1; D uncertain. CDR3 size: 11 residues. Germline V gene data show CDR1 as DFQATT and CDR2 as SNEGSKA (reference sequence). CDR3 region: CGARDWSEAFF. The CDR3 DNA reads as TGCGGTGCTAGAGACTGGTCTGAAGCTTTCTTT.

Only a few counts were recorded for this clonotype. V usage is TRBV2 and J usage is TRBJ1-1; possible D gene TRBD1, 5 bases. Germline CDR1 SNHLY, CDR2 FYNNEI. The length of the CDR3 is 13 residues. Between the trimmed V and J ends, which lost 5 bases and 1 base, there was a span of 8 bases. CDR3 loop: CASSTTENTEAFF. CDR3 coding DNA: TGTGCCAGCAGTACGACAGAGAACACTGAAGCTTTCTTT.

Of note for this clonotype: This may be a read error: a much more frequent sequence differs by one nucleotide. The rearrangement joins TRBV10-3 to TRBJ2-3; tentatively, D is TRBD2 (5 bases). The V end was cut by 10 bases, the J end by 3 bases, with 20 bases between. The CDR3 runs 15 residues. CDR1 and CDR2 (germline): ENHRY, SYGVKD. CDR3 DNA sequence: TGTGCCACCGCGAGGGCCCCAGGTACGACAGATACGCAGTATTTT. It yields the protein CATARAPGTTDTQYF.

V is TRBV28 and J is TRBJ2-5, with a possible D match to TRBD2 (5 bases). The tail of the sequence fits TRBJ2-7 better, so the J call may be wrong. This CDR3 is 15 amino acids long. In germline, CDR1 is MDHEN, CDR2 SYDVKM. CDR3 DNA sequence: TGTGCCAGCAGTTTATCCTCAGGAGGATTAAACGAGCAGTACTTC. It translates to CASSLSSGGLNEQYF.

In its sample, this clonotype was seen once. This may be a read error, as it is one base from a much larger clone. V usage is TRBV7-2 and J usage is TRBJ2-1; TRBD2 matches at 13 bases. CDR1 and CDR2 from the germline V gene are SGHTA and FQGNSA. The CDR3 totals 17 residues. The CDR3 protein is CAGSRDAGTSGNNEQFF. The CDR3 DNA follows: TGTGCCGGCAGCAGAGATGCCGGGACTAGCGGGAACAATGAGCAGTTCTTC. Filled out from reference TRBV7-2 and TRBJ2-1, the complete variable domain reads GAGVSQSPSNKVTEKGKDVELRCDPISGHTALYWYRQSLGQGLEFLIYFQGNSAPDKSGLPSDRFSAERTGGSVSTLTIQRTQQEDSAVYLCAGSRDAGTSGNNEQFFGPGTRLTVL.

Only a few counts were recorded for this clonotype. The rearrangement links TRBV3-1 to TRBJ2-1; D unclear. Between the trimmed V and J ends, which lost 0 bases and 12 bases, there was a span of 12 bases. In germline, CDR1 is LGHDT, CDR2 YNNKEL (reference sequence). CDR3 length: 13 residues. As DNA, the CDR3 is TGTGCCAGCAGCCAAGATGAGACGATGCGGCAGTTCTTC. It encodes CASSQDETMRQFF.

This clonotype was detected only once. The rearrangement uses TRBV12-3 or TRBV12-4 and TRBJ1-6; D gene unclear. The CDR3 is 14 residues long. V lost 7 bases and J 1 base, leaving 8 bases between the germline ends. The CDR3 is CASTTESYNSPLHF. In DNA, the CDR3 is TGTGCCAGCACCACTGAATCCTATAATTCACCCCTCCACTTT.

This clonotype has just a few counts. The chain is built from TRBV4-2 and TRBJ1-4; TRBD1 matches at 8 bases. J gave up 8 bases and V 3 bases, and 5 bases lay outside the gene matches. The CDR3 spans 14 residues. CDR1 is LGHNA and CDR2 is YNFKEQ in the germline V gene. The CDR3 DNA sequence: TGTGCCAGCAGCCAGGTACAGGGGGGAGAAAAACTGTTTTTT. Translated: CASSQVQGGEKLFF.

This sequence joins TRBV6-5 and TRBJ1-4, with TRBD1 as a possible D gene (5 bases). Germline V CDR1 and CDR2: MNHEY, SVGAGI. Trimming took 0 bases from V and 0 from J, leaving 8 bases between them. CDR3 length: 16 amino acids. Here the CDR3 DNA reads TGTGCCAGCAGTTACTCGTCACAGGCAACTAATGAAAAACTGTTTTTT. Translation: CASSYSSQATNEKLFF.

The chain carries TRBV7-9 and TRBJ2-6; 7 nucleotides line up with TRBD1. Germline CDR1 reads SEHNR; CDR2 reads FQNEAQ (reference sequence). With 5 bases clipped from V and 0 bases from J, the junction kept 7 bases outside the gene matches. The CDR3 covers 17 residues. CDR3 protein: CASSPGTVSSGANVLTF. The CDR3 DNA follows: TGTGCCAGCAGCCCTGGGACAGTGAGCTCTGGGGCCAACGTCCTGACTTTC. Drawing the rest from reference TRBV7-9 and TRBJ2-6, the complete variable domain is DTGVSQNPRHKITKRGQNVTFRCDPISEHNRLYWYRQTLGQGPEFLTYFQNEAQLEKSRLLSDRFSAERPKGSFSTLEIQRTEQGDSAMYLCASSPGTVSSGANVLTFGAGSRLTVL.

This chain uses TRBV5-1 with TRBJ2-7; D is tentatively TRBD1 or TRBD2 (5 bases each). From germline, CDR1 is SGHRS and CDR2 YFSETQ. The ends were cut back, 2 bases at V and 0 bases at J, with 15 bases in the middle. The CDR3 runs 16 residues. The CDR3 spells CASSFTGDRSSYEQYF. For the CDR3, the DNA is TGCGCCAGCAGCTTCACCGGGGACCGCTCCTCCTACGAGCAGTACTTC.

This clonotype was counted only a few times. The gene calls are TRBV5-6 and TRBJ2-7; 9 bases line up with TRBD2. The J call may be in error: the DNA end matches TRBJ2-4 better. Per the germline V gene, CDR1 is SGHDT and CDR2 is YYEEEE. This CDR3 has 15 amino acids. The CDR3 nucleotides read TGTGCCAGCAGCTTGCCTAGCGGGGTGCAAAACATTCAGTACTTC. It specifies CASSLPSGVQNIQYF.

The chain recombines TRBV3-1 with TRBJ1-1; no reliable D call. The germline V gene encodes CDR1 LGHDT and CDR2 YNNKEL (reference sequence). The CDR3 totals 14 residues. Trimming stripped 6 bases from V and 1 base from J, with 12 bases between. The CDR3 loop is CASRKDGKNTEAFF. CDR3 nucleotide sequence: TGTGCCAGCAGGAAAGACGGGAAGAACACTGAAGCTTTCTTT.

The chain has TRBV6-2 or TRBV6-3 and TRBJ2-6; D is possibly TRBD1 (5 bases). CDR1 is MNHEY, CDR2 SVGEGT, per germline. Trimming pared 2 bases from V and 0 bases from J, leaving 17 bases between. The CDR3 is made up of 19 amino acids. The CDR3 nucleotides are TGTGCCAGCAGTTACCCTCCCAGGGCAAGTCTCTCTGGGGCCAACGTCCTGACTTTC. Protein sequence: CASSYPPRASLSGANVLTF.

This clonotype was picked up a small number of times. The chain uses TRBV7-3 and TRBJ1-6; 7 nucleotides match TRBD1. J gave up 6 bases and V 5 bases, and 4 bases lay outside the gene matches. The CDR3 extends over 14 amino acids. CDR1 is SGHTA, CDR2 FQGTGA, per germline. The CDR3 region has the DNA TGTGCCAGCAGCATACAGGGGCGTAATTCACCCCTCCACTTT. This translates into CASSIQGRNSPLHF.

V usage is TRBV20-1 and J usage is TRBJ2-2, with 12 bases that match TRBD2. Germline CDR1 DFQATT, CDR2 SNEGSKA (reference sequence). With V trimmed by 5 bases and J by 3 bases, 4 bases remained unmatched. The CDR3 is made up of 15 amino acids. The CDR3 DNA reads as TGCAGTGCTCCTCGACTAGCGGGGGACACCGGGGAGCTGTTTTTT. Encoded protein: CSAPRLAGDTGELFF.

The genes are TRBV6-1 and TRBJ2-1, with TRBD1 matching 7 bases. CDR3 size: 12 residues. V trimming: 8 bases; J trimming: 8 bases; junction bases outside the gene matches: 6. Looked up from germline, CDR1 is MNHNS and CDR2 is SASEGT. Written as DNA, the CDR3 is TGTGCCAGCGACAAAACAGGGGATGAGCAGTTCTTC. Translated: CASDKTGDEQFF.

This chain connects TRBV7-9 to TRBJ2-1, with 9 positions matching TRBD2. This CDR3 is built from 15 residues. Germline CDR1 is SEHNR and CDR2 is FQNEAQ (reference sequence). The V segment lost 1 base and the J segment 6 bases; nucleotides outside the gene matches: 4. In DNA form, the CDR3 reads TGTGCCAGCAGCTTAGTAAGCGGGGGGTCCAATGAGCAGTTCTTC. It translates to CASSLVSGGSNEQFF.

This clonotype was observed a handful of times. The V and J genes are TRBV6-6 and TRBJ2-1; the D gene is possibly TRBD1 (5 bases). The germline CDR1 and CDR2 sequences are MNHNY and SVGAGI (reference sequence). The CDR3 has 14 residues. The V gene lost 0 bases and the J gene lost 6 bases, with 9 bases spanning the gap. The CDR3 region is CASSYSGQSNEQFF. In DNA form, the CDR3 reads TGTGCCAGCAGTTACTCGGGGCAGTCCAATGAGCAGTTCTTC.

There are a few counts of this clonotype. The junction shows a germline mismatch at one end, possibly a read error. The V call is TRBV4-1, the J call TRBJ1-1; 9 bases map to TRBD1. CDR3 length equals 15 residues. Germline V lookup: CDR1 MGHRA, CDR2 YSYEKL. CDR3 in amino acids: CASSQDTGGVTEAFF. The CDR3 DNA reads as TGTGCCAGCAGCCAAGACACAGGGGGCGTCACTGAAGCTTTCTTT.